A selection of T cell receptor beta chains follows, all from one sample in a study of shared clonotypes between healthy human individuals. Libraries were prepared by immunoSEQ multiplex PCR; TCRdb keeps only in-frame clonotypes and omits some of them. The data hold fewer than 2.5 million clones, with roughly 93% observed a single time. Sample: naive CD4+ T cells from PBMCs. These receptors came from a man aged 18 to 35 in good health. Some clones in this sample may be carry-over from other donors' samples. Each CDR3 is given with its conserved first and last residue. The D gene is left open where the match is weak. Size is omitted from some rows. Given values are once, few, many or a class for expanded clones.

CDR3	DNA	D	V	size	J
CASSFGLAGHTGELFF	TGTGCCAGCAGCTTCGGACTAGCGGGACACACCGGGGAGCTGTTTTTT	TRBD2	TRBV11-3	-	TRBJ2-2
CASSLDRGDEKLFF	TGCGCCAGCAGCCTAGACAGGGGGGATGAAAAACTGTTTTTT	TRBD1	TRBV5-1	-	TRBJ1-4
CASSPTLTGELFF	TGTGCCAGCAGCCCAACCCTGACCGGGGAGCTGTTTTTT	-	TRBV7-6	-	TRBJ2-2
CASSMEFLSNQPQHF	TGTGCCAGTAGTATGGAGTTTCTTAGCAATCAGCCCCAGCATTTT	-	TRBV19	-	TRBJ1-5
CASSHSMYRAPTGELFF	TGTGCCAGCAGCCATAGCATGTACAGGGCGCCAACCGGGGAGCTGTTTTTT	-	TRBV11-2	-	TRBJ2-2
CASSDEARITEAFF	TGCGCCAGCAGCGATGAGGCGCGAATCACTGAAGCTTTCTTT	-	TRBV5-1	once	TRBJ1-1
CASREDGLGPLHF	TGTGCCAGCAGGGAGGACGGTCTGGGTCCCCTCCACTTT	-	TRBV2	-	TRBJ1-6
CAISEDRQPGNTIYF	TGTGCCATCAGTGAAGACAGGCAGCCTGGAAACACCATATATTTT	-	TRBV10-3	-	TRBJ1-3
CATSWDSSYNEQFF	TGCGCCACCTCGTGGGACAGCTCCTACAATGAGCAGTTCTTC	TRBD1	TRBV5-1	-	TRBJ2-1
CASSKGELAVLWYNEQFF	TGTGCCAGCAGCAAAGGTGAGCTTGCGGTGCTCTGGTACAATGAGCAGTTCTTC	-	TRBV21-1	-	TRBJ2-1
CASTVGFSIYGYTF	TGTGCCAGCACTGTAGGGTTCTCTATCTACGGCTACACCTTC	-	TRBV2	few	TRBJ1-2
CASSWTVNTEAFF	TGTGCCAGCAGCTGGACAGTGAACACTGAAGCTTTCTTT	-	TRBV5-5	few	TRBJ1-1
CASSYDSGFGEQYF	TGTGCCAGTAGTTACGATTCAGGATTCGGCGAGCAGTACTTC	-	TRBV19	-	TRBJ2-7
CASSSWDRVQETQYF	TGTGCCAGTAGTTCCTGGGACAGGGTCCAAGAGACCCAGTACTTC	TRBD1	TRBV19	-	TRBJ2-5
CASSLGGSNTGELFF	TGTGCCAGCAGTTTAGGGGGGTCGAACACCGGGGAGCTGTTTTTT	-	TRBV28	-	TRBJ2-2
CAWSVRGSCFF	TGTGCCTGGAGTGTACGCGGGAGTTGCTTTTTT	-	TRBV30	few	TRBJ1-4
CASSPSQGAGLYGYTF	TGTGCCAGCAGTCCCTCACAGGGGGCTGGGCTCTATGGCTACACCTTC	TRBD1	TRBV28	-	TRBJ1-2
CASSPGQGRGYTF	TGTGCCAGCAGTCCTGGACAGGGGAGAGGCTACACCTTC	TRBD1	TRBV27	-	TRBJ1-2
CASSVGSAGGFGELFF	TGTGCCAGCAGCGTAGGGTCGGCAGGGGGTTTCGGGGAGCTGTTTTTT	TRBD1	TRBV9	-	TRBJ2-2
CARDQSSLYGYTF	TGTGCCAGGGACCAAAGTTCCCTATATGGCTACACCTTC	-	TRBV11-3	once	TRBJ1-2
CASSLGHRRGYTF	TGTGCCAGCAGTTTAGGTCACCGCCGGGGCTACACCTTC	-	TRBV28	few	TRBJ1-2
CASSLMGQGTPETQYF	TGTGCCAGCAGCTTAATGGGGCAGGGGACACCAGAGACCCAGTACTTC	-	TRBV7-3	once	TRBJ2-5
CASSLRDSTDTQYF	TGCGCCAGCAGCTTACGGGATAGCACAGATACGCAGTATTTT	-	TRBV5-1	-	TRBJ2-3
CASRPSGRGVEQFF	TGTGCCAGCAGGCCAAGCGGGAGGGGTGTTGAGCAGTTCTTC	TRBD2	TRBV7-2	-	TRBJ2-1
CASRLQGVYGYTF	TGTGCCAGCAGACTACAGGGGGTCTATGGCTACACCTTC	TRBD1	TRBV28	-	TRBJ1-2
CASSERYGLAGGDTGELFF	TGCGCCAGCAGTGAACGATACGGGCTAGCGGGAGGTGACACCGGGGAGCTGTTTTTT	TRBD2	TRBV10-2	-	TRBJ2-2
CASGRVIAYNEQFF	TGTGCCAGTGGGCGGGTTATTGCCTACAATGAGCAGTTCTTC	-	TRBV6-1	-	TRBJ2-1
CAWSHIGAFYGYTF	TGTGCCTGGAGCCACATCGGGGCGTTCTATGGCTACACCTTC	-	TRBV30	-	TRBJ1-2
CASSPPGLGYNEQFF	TGTGCCAGCAGCCCCCCGGGACTAGGGTACAATGAGCAGTTCTTC	TRBD2	TRBV6-1	-	TRBJ2-1
CASSPRGEQYF	TGTGCCAGCAGTCCCCGTGGGGAGCAGTACTTC	-	TRBV28	-	TRBJ2-7
CASSSRGGWAGGFVEQFF	TGTGCCAGCAGCTCGAGAGGGGGATGGGCGGGAGGTTTCGTTGAGCAGTTCTTC	TRBD2	TRBV7-9	-	TRBJ2-1
CASSHGTSGSRNEQFF	TGTGCCAGCAGCCACGGGACTAGCGGGAGTCGGAATGAGCAGTTCTTC	TRBD2	TRBV7-7	-	TRBJ2-1
CASSPLGFTGELFF	TGTGCCAGCTCTCCTCTCGGGTTCACCGGGGAGCTGTTTTTT	-	TRBV9	-	TRBJ2-2
CASSQESGDQPQHF	TGTGCCAGCAGCCAAGAGTCCGGGGATCAGCCCCAGCATTTT	-	TRBV5-4	-	TRBJ1-5
CASSLVFRSYEQYF	TGTGCCAGCAGCCTAGTTTTTCGATCCTACGAGCAGTACTTC	-	TRBV2	-	TRBJ2-7
CASSHPFTGHEQFF	TGTGCCAGCAGCCACCCGTTCACAGGACATGAGCAGTTCTTC	-	TRBV7-9	-	TRBJ2-1
CASSLRSTRSETQYF	TGTGCCAGCAGCTTACGATCGACTAGATCGGAGACCCAGTACTTC	-	TRBV7-7	-	TRBJ2-5
CATGPRSTDTQYF	TGTGCCACCGGGCCACGCAGCACAGATACGCAGTATTTT	-	TRBV10-3	-	TRBJ2-3
CAWNTGYQETQYF	TGTGCCTGGAATACAGGGTACCAAGAGACCCAGTACTTC	-	TRBV30	-	TRBJ2-5
CASRDLGGRDRKAFF	TGCGCCAGCAGGGACCTGGGAGGTAGGGATCGGAAAGCTTTCTTT	-	TRBV4-1	-	TRBJ1-1
CASSLAAHGPYNEQFF	TGTGCCAGCAGCTTAGCGGCACACGGTCCCTACAATGAGCAGTTCTTC	-	TRBV7-2	-	TRBJ2-1
CASSLGGTEGTGELFF	TGCGCCAGCAGCTTGGGCGGGACCGAGGGCACCGGGGAGCTGTTTTTT	-	TRBV5-1	-	TRBJ2-2
CASSPAGQASYVGPQYF	TGTGCCAGCAGCCCTGCCGGACAGGCCTCTTATGTAGGACCGCAGTATTTT	TRBD1	TRBV7-9	-	TRBJ2-3
CASSKPGQGESRAFF	TGTGCCAGCAGCAAACCGGGACAGGGGGAATCAAGAGCTTTCTTT	TRBD1	TRBV6-1	-	TRBJ1-1
CASSFSGRTEAFF	TGTGCCAGCAGTTTTTCAGGGCGCACTGAAGCTTTCTTT	-	TRBV27	-	TRBJ1-1
CASSLEGSQPRPQHF	TGTGCCAGCAGCTTGGAAGGCAGTCAACCCCGGCCCCAGCATTTT	-	TRBV5-4	-	TRBJ1-5
CASSEASLRDSEETQYF	TGTGCCAGCAGCGAAGCCTCCCTCCGGGACAGCGAAGAGACCCAGTACTTC	TRBD1	TRBV11-2	-	TRBJ2-5
CASRSTGSSYEQYF	TGTGCCAGCAGATCGACAGGTAGCTCCTACGAGCAGTACTTC	-	TRBV28	-	TRBJ2-7
CASSQFRGPGNTIYF	TGTGCCAGCAGCCAATTCAGGGGGCCTGGAAACACCATATATTTT	TRBD1	TRBV16	once	TRBJ1-3
CASSVAGTNTGELFF	TGTGCCAGCAGCGTAGCGGGTACGAACACCGGGGAGCTGTTTTTT	-	TRBV9	few	TRBJ2-2
CASSYSGPRSHEQYF	TGTGCCAGCAGTTACTCCGGGCCCCGGTCCCACGAGCAGTACTTC	-	TRBV6-5	-	TRBJ2-7
CASSRIQGADTQYF	TGTGCCAGCAGCCGAATACAGGGGGCAGATACGCAGTATTTT	TRBD1	TRBV11-2	-	TRBJ2-3
CASSSRGKLFF	TGTGCCAGCAGTTCGAGGGGAAAACTGTTTTTT	-	TRBV28	-	TRBJ1-4
CASSDWDGSPDTQYF	TGTGCCAGCAGTGATTGGGACGGTTCCCCAGATACGCAGTATTTT	-	TRBV2	-	TRBJ2-3
CASSHLQPQETQYF	TGTGCCAGCAGCCACTTACAGCCCCAAGAGACCCAGTACTTC	-	TRBV14	once	TRBJ2-5
CASSPGQGNTEAFF	TGTGCCAGCAGCCCAGGACAGGGGAACACTGAAGCTTTCTTT	TRBD1	TRBV9	-	TRBJ1-1
CASSLGGVSGANVLTF	TGTGCCAGCAGCTTAGGAGGTGTCTCTGGGGCCAACGTCCTGACTTTC	-	TRBV11-1	once	TRBJ2-6
CASTPRPHTSGYTDTQYF	TGTGCCAGCACTCCAAGACCCCATACTAGCGGATACACAGATACGCAGTATTTT	TRBD2	TRBV28	-	TRBJ2-3
CASSVSGNEKLFF	TGTGCCAGCAGCGTGAGCGGTAATGAAAAACTGTTTTTT	-	TRBV9	-	TRBJ1-4
CASSYGGGAFKNEQFF	TGTGCCAGCAGTTACGGCGGAGGGGCGTTTAAGAATGAGCAGTTCTTC	-	TRBV6-5	-	TRBJ2-1